A single sample gave rise to the 16 T cell receptor beta chains below, sequenced in a study of blood T cell repertoires in COVID-19. This table comes from immunoSEQ multiplex PCR, and its TCRdb copy is limited to in-frame clones, with some not included. The repertoire consists of tens of thousands of clones, with roughly 80% occurring once and the leading ten covering 6% to 7%. The sequencing input was peripheral blood. The receptor source for this set is a woman aged 45 to 65 with active or convalescent COVID-19.

This clone was detected once. V usage is TRBV28 and J usage is TRBJ2-6; D unresolved. From germline, CDR1 is MDHEN and CDR2 SYDVKM. CDR3 length: 14 amino acids. Between the trimmed V and J ends, which lost 6 bases and 0 bases, there was a span of 6 bases. CDR3 in DNA: TGTGCCAGCAGAGACTTCTCTGGGGCCAACGTCCTGACTTTC. Translation: CASRDFSGANVLTF.

The chain uses TRBV7-9 and TRBJ2-3; D unclear. Trimming took off 4 bases at V and 6 bases at J, with 11 bases between the two ends. The CDR3 totals 13 residues. CDR1 and CDR2 from the germline V gene are SEHNR and FQNEAQ (reference sequence). CDR3 nucleotide sequence: TGTGCCAGCAGCTCGAGGTTTGCCGATACGCAGTATTTT. Amino acid sequence: CASSSRFADTQYF.

The genes are TRBV7-2 and TRBJ2-2, with 9 bases aligning to TRBD2. Germline CDR1 is SGHTA and CDR2 is FQGNSA. The CDR3 consists of 17 residues. V lost 5 bases, J lost 5 bases, and 12 bases stayed unmatched. The CDR3 is CASSPRLVSGSTGELFF. The CDR3 DNA reads as TGTGCCAGCAGCCCGCGTCTTGTTAGCGGGAGTACCGGGGAGCTGTTTTTT.

The rearrangement uses TRBV6-5 and TRBJ2-1; 9 nucleotides align to TRBD2. The CDR3 spans 15 residues. Germline values: CDR1 MNHEY, CDR2 SVGAGI. J gave up 9 bases and V 0 bases, and 6 bases lay outside the gene matches. Written as DNA, the CDR3 is TGTGCCAGCAGTTACTCCGGGACTAGCATGGCTGAGCAGTTCTTC. Translating it yields CASSYSGTSMAEQFF.

This chain connects TRBV30 to TRBJ2-1; D possibly corresponds to TRBD1 (6 bases). The CDR3 has 13 residues. Deletions cut 4 bases from V and 2 bases from J, with 9 bases between. The germline gives CDR1 GTSNPN, CDR2 SVGIG (reference sequence). Here the CDR3 reads CAWTRGPYNEQFF. The CDR3 DNA follows: TGTGCCTGGACCAGGGGCCCCTACAATGAGCAGTTCTTC. Looking up the rest from reference TRBV30 and TRBJ2-1 gives the full variable domain: SQTIHQWPATLVQPVGSPLSLECTVEGTSNPNLYWYRQAAGRGLQLLFYSVGIGQISSEVPQNLSASRPQDRQFILSSKKLLLSDSGFYLCAWTRGPYNEQFFGPGTRLTVL.

A few counts support this clone. This CDR3 reads CATSETGVREKLFF. The DNA for the CDR3 is TGTGCCACCAGCGAAACAGGGGTCCGTGAAAAACTGTTTTTT. V gene TRBV24-1 combines with J gene TRBJ1-4; 7 nucleotides align to TRBD1. Germline-derived CDR1 and CDR2 are KGHDR and SFDVKD. The ends lost 7 bases at V and 7 bases at J; junction bases unmatched: 8. CDR3 size: 14 residues.

This clone has a count of ten or more. The genes are TRBV2 and TRBJ1-2; D not certain. The germline V gene encodes CDR1 SNHLY and CDR2 FYNNEI. V was clipped by 2 bases and J by 4 bases, with 17 bases between them. The CDR3 sequence is 16 residues long. The CDR3 coding sequence is TGTGCCAGCAGTGAAAATAGCCCCCTATCCGTCTATGGCTACACCTTC. It is translated as CASSENSPLSVYGYTF.

This rearrangement joins TRBV4-3 to TRBJ2-2, with 11 bases aligning to TRBD2. CDR3 length equals 16 residues. V was pared by 2 bases and J by 4 bases, with 3 bases of the junction left unmatched. CDR1 LGHNA and CDR2 YSLEER come from the germline V gene. Written as DNA, the CDR3 is TGCGCCAGCAGCCAACTAGCGGGAGGATCCACCGGGGAGCTGTTTTTT. It translates to CASSQLAGGSTGELFF.

The rearrangement uses TRBV28 and TRBJ2-3, with TRBD2 as a possible D gene (6 bases). The CDR3 totals 13 residues. Germline-derived CDR1 and CDR2 are MDHEN and SYDVKM. V lost 7 bases to trimming and J lost 10 bases, with 18 bases between them. CDR3 DNA sequence: TGTGCCAGCAACCCGGGGGACCGGAGGGCGCAGTATTTT. Protein: CASNPGDRRAQYF.

The V call is TRBV18, the J call TRBJ1-2; weak D call: TRBD1 (5 bases). Between the trimmed V and J ends, which lost 2 bases and 6 bases, there was a span of 16 bases. The CDR3 has 15 residues. CDR1 and CDR2 (germline): KGHSH, LQKENI. CDR3 residues: CASSPVDRPGHGYTF. The DNA of the CDR3 is TGTGCCAGCTCACCAGTCGACAGACCCGGGCATGGCTACACCTTC.

The chain carries TRBV12-3 or TRBV12-4 and TRBJ2-3; D not certain. This CDR3 is built from 13 residues. V was trimmed by 8 bases and J by 5 bases, leaving 14 bases between them. The CDR3 bases are TGTGCCAGCTCTGCGACCCCGGGAGATACGCAGTATTTT. Amino acids: CASSATPGDTQYF.

The chain combines TRBV7-3 with TRBJ1-6, with 7 nucleotides matching TRBD1. The CDR3 is 14 amino acids. V shed 4 bases, J shed 8 bases, and the junction held 5 bases outside the gene matches. Germline V lookup: CDR1 SGHTA, CDR2 FQGTGA. CDR3 DNA sequence: TGTGCCAGCAGCTCCGGACAGGACGATTCACCCCTCCACTTT. Its translation: CASSSGQDDSPLHF. Complete variable domain (other parts from reference TRBV7-3 and TRBJ1-6): GAGVSQTPSNKVTEKGKYVELRCDPISGHTALYWYRQSLGQGPEFLIYFQGTGAADDSGLPNDRFFAVRPEGSVSTLKIQRTERGDSAVYLCASSSGQDDSPLHFGNGTRLTVT.

The chain joins TRBV7-2 to TRBJ2-5, with 7 bases lining up with TRBD2. V lost 3 bases and J lost 5; bases outside the gene matches: 6. The CDR3 is 14 amino acids. CDR1 and CDR2 (germline): SGHTA, FQGNSA. Here the CDR3 reads CASSFRGVSETQYF. The CDR3 DNA reads TGTGCCAGCAGCTTCCGGGGGGTCTCGGAGACCCAGTACTTC.

The chain uses TRBV3-1 (or the pseudogene TRBV3-2) and TRBJ2-5; D remains unclear. V lost 4 bases and J 1 base, leaving 7 bases between the germline ends. Per the germline V gene, CDR1 is LGHDT and CDR2 is YNNKEL (reference sequence). The CDR3 is 13 residues long. The CDR3 DNA is TGTGCCAGCAGCCGGCCGGGCCAAGAGACCCAGTACTTC. Translation gives CASSRPGQETQYF.

This clone is a singleton in its sample. The chain joins TRBV5-1 to TRBJ1-2; the match to TRBD1 covers 7 bases. From germline, CDR1 is SGHRS and CDR2 YFSETQ. V lost 4 bases and J lost 8; bases outside the gene matches: 11. This CDR3 is 14 amino acids long. CDR3 nucleotide sequence: TGCGCCAGCAGCAACTCAGGGACAGCCGTGGGCTACACCTTC. This translates into CASSNSGTAVGYTF.

The chain combines TRBV6-5 with TRBJ1-5, with D hard to call. V lost 7 bases, J lost 0 bases, and 13 bases lay in between. The CDR3 spans 15 residues. Germline V gene lookup returns CDR1 MNHEY and CDR2 SVGAGI. DNA for the CDR3: TGTGCCAGCATGGTTCTCCAGTATAGCAATCAGCCCCAGCATTTT. Its protein is CASMVLQYSNQPQHF.